The 21 T cell receptor beta chains reported below all come from one sample, sequenced in a study of shared clonotypes between healthy human individuals. Naive CD8 cells lacked CD45RO and underwent positive selection for CCR7, leaving out terminally differentiated effector memory CD45RA+ cells. TCRdb's table, derived via immunoSEQ multiplex PCR, lists solely in-frame clones and lacks some. The sample consists of fewer than 1 million clones, approximately 97% of them appearing once. The specimen sequenced was naive CD8+ T cells sorted from blood. The receptors here all came from a young man in good health.

J is TRBJ1-2 and V is TRBV6-1; no reliable D call. V lost 2 bases to trimming and J lost 5 bases, with 9 bases between them. The germline V gene encodes CDR1 MNHNS and CDR2 SASEGT. The length of the CDR3 is 13 residues. Here the CDR3 DNA reads TGTGCCAGCAGTGAATGGCAGCTATATGGCTACACCTTC. Translated: CASSEWQLYGYTF.

This chain uses TRBV27 with TRBJ2-7; TRBD1 aligns across 8 bases. Germline V gives CDR1 MNHEY, CDR2 SMNVEV (reference sequence). The CDR3 is 14 amino acids. Losses at the gene ends were 6 bases for V and 5 bases for J; bases not matched to a gene: 9. The CDR3 loop reads CASRTGVAFDEQYF. CDR3 DNA sequence: TGTGCCAGCAGGACAGGGGTCGCTTTTGACGAGCAGTACTTC.

The chain employs TRBV2 and TRBJ1-2; D unresolved. V gave up 3 bases and J gave up 1 base, with 12 bases separating them. There are 15 residues in the CDR3. Germline CDR1 SNHLY, CDR2 FYNNEI. CDR3 DNA: TGTGCCAGCAGTGAGGGGTGGAGGCATAACTATGGCTACACCTTC. Protein: CASSEGWRHNYGYTF.

The rearrangement links TRBV19 to TRBJ2-1; a possible D gene is TRBD2 (5 bases). This CDR3 has 15 amino acids. CDR1 is LNHDA and CDR2 is SQIVND in the germline V gene (reference sequence). V was pared by 3 bases and J by 9 bases, with 18 bases between. The CDR3 spells CASSMTEGAWAEQFF. The CDR3, as DNA: TGTGCCAGTAGTATGACTGAGGGTGCGTGGGCTGAGCAGTTCTTC.

The V call is TRBV21-1, the J call TRBJ1-3. TRBV21-1 is a pseudogene. The CDR3 loop spans 13 amino acids. CDR3 residues: CASSFVSGNTIYF. The DNA for the CDR3 is TGTGCCAGCAGCTTTGTCTCTGGAAACACCATATATTTT.

The V and J genes are TRBV7-9 and TRBJ2-2; 7 positions match TRBD1. The CDR3 sequence is 16 residues long. The V gene end was trimmed by 5 bases and the J gene end by 4 bases; junction bases not matched to a gene: 10. The germline V gene has CDR1 SEHNR and CDR2 FQNEAQ (reference sequence). The CDR3 loop reads CASSPKGRGFTGELFF. CDR3 nucleotide sequence: TGTGCCAGCAGCCCGAAGGGCAGGGGGTTCACCGGGGAGCTGTTTTTT.

This chain connects TRBV2 to TRBJ1-5; TRBD1 might be the D (5 bases). The V and J ends lost 4 bases and 3 bases respectively, with 13 bases between them. CDR3 length: 15 amino acids. Germline V lookup: CDR1 SNHLY, CDR2 FYNNEI. The CDR3 sequence: CASSVFRELNQPQHF. The CDR3, as DNA: TGTGCCAGCAGTGTCTTCAGGGAACTCAATCAGCCCCAGCATTTT.

Of note for this clone: It is unclear where the CDR3 begins or ends on the DNA, so no DNA is shown, and the CDR3 is as TCRdb lists it. The V gene is TRBV7-2, the J gene TRBJ2-1; the D segment call TRBD1 is taken from the table without a DNA check. The CDR3 comprises 15 residues, both ends counted. Germline loops: CDR1 SGHTA, CDR2 FQGNSA. The CDR3 protein is CASSFGEGTRQRAVF.

The CDR3 protein is CASSLRKAEQYF. The CDR3 DNA reads as TGTGCCAGCAGCTTACGGAAGGCCGAGCAGTACTTC. The chain is built from TRBV11-2 and TRBJ2-7; no clear D. CDR1 and CDR2 from the germline V gene are SGHAT and FQNNGV. Trimming pared 2 bases from V and 6 bases from J, leaving 8 bases between. The CDR3 length is 12 residues.

The V gene is TRBV6-1, the J gene TRBJ2-4; D is undetermined. Trimming stripped 3 bases from V and 7 bases from J, with 7 bases between. The CDR3 has 12 amino acids. CDR1 MNHNS and CDR2 SASEGT come from the germline V gene. The DNA of the CDR3 is TGTGCCAGCAGTGATGGGGTTAACATTCAGTACTTC. This encodes CASSDGVNIQYF.

The CDR3 loop reads CASSLRGQGRGTDTQYF. CDR3 DNA: TGTGCCAGCAGTTTGCGGGGACAGGGGAGGGGCACAGATACGCAGTATTTT. The chain combines TRBV28 with TRBJ2-3; 10 bases map to TRBD1. Trimming took 3 bases from V and 1 from J; bases not matched to a gene: 7. This CDR3 has 17 amino acids. Per germline, CDR1 MDHEN and CDR2 SYDVKM.

The V call is TRBV7-9, the J call TRBJ1-2, with D maybe TRBD1 (5 bases). Per the germline V gene, CDR1 is SEHNR and CDR2 is FQNEAQ (reference sequence). The ends were cut back, 1 base at V and 8 bases at J, with 11 bases in the middle. The CDR3 has 13 residues. CDR3 residues: CASSLGGGTGYTF. DNA of the CDR3: TGTGCCAGCAGCTTAGGGGGCGGGACCGGCTACACCTTC.

This rearrangement joins TRBV9 to TRBJ2-7; the D is unclear. Trimming removed 0 bases at V and 5 bases at J, with 12 bases between. Germline loops: CDR1 SGDLS, CDR2 YYNGEE. The CDR3 has 14 residues. The CDR3 loop reads CASSVGVSTHEQYF. For the CDR3, the DNA is TGTGCCAGCAGCGTAGGGGTATCCACCCACGAGCAGTACTTC.

The V and J genes are TRBV9 and TRBJ2-3, with 10 bases matching TRBD2. The CDR3 covers 17 residues. Trimming removed 0 bases from V and 4 bases from J; junction bases left unmatched: 8. CDR1 is SGDLS and CDR2 is YYNGEE in the germline V gene. The CDR3: CASSVDGSGRLADTQYF. The CDR3 DNA reads as TGTGCCAGCAGCGTAGATGGTAGCGGGAGGTTGGCAGATACGCAGTATTTT.

The chain links TRBV5-4 to TRBJ1-5; D gene uncertain. CDR3 length: 13 residues. V lost 5 bases to trimming and J lost 4 bases, with 10 bases between them. Germline CDR1 reads SGHNT; CDR2 reads YYREEE (reference sequence). DNA for the CDR3: TGTGCCAGCAGGTCACACCCGAATCAGCCCCAGCATTTT. Translating it yields CASRSHPNQPQHF.

The chain is built from TRBV9 and TRBJ2-1, with 11 nucleotides matching TRBD2. The CDR3 covers 15 residues. Germline values: CDR1 SGDLS, CDR2 YYNGEE. The J segment lost 5 bases and the V segment lost 4 bases, leaving 5 bases of the junction unmatched. The CDR3 DNA reads TGTGCCAGCAGCCCGGGACTAGCGGTCAACAATGAGCAGTTCTTC. It codes for CASSPGLAVNNEQFF.

The CDR3 DNA is TGTGCCAGCAGCGTACAAGTACTGGGGGAGCGGGAGCAGTTCTTC. Translation gives CASSVQVLGEREQFF. The chain employs TRBV9 and TRBJ2-1, with D perhaps matching TRBD1 or TRBD2 (5 bases each). This CDR3 has 15 residues. Germline V CDR1 and CDR2: SGDLS, YYNGEE. V lost 1 base and J lost 10, with 18 bases in between.

The CDR3 loop reads CASSDSFGDTQYF. CDR3 coding DNA: TGCGCCAGCAGTGACAGTTTTGGAGATACGCAGTATTTT. The chain couples TRBV10-1 to TRBJ2-3; no reliable D call. The length of the CDR3 is 13 residues. The V end was cut by 3 bases, the J end by 5 bases, with 9 bases between. Germline values: CDR1 WNHNN, CDR2 SYGVQD (reference sequence).

The chain couples TRBV6-1 to TRBJ2-1; no definite D call. The CDR3 extends over 14 amino acids. Germline V CDR1 and CDR2: MNHNS, SASEGT. V was pared by 10 bases and J by 4 bases, with 17 bases between. The CDR3 protein is CATQPHLGYNEQFF. The CDR3 DNA reads TGTGCCACCCAACCCCATCTAGGGTACAATGAGCAGTTCTTC.

The V gene is TRBV6-5, the J gene TRBJ2-2; D is unresolved. The CDR3 extends over 14 amino acids. Germline V lookup: CDR1 MNHEY, CDR2 SVGAGI. The V and J ends lost 8 bases and 0 bases respectively, with 10 bases between them. CDR3 residues: CASRPSTNTGELFF. The CDR3, as DNA: TGTGCCAGCCGGCCATCCACGAACACCGGGGAGCTGTTTTTT.

The V and J genes are TRBV14 and TRBJ2-7; TRBD1 matches 7 bases. This CDR3 is built from 15 residues. V lost 4 bases and J lost 2; bases outside the gene matches: 8. The germline V gene encodes CDR1 SGHDN and CDR2 FVKESK. The CDR3 loop reads CASSRRRGNPYEQYF. DNA of the CDR3: TGTGCCAGCAGCCGGCGCAGGGGGAATCCCTACGAGCAGTACTTC.